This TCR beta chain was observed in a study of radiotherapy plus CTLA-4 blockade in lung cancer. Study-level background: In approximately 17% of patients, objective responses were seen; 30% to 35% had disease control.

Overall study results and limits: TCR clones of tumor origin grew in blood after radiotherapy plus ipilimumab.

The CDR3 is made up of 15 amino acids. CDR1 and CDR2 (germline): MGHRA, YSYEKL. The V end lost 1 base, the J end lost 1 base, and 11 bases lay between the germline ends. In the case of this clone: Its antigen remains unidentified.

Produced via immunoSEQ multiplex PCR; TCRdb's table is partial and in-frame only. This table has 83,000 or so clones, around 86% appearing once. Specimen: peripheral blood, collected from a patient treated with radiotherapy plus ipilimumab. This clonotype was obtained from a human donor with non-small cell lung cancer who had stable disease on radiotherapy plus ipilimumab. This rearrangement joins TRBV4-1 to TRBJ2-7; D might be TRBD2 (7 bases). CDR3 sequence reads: CASSQGGGPSYEQYF. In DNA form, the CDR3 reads TGCGCCAGCAGCCAAGGGGGGGGGCCATCCTACGAGCAGTACTTC.